The 27 T cell receptor beta chains listed next were all sequenced from one sample in a study of cytomegalovirus exposure and HLA in healthy donors. PCR employed 60 Vbeta and 13 Jbeta primers. Clones were sequenced by immunoSEQ multiplex PCR, and TCRdb holds only the in-frame ones, with some missing. This sample carries 45,000 to 70,000 clones, with about 12% going to the ten biggest clones. The sample was PBMCs. The source of these receptors is a woman under 40 in good health and CMV-seropositive.

The rearrangement joins TRBV7-2 to TRBJ2-5; 13 bases are shared with TRBD2. Germline values: CDR1 SGHTA, CDR2 FQGNSA. The junction had 8 bases not matched to a gene; V was cut back by 5 bases and J by 5 bases. The CDR3 contains 16 residues. The chain's CDR3 is CASSHTSGGARETQYF. The CDR3 nucleotides read TGTGCCAGCAGCCACACTAGCGGGGGGGCCCGGGAGACCCAGTACTTC. The full variable domain, completed using reference TRBV7-2 and TRBJ2-5, is GAGVSQSPSNKVTEKGKDVELRCDPISGHTALYWYRQSLGQGLEFLIYFQGNSAPDKSGLPSDRFSAERTGGSVSTLTIQRTQQEDSAVYLCASSHTSGGARETQYFGPGTRLLVL.

V and J are TRBV11-2 and TRBJ1-2, with 7 bases matching TRBD1. V lost 2 bases to trimming and J lost 4 bases; unmatched junction nucleotides: 7. The CDR3 is 15 residues long. Germline V lookup: CDR1 SGHAT, CDR2 FQNNGV. The CDR3 DNA reads as TGTGCCAGCAGCTTATCCCAGGGGGGAAGCTATGGCTACACCTTC. Amino acids: CASSLSQGGSYGYTF. Filled out from reference TRBV11-2 and TRBJ1-2, the complete variable domain reads EAGVAQSPRYKIIEKRQSVAFWCNPISGHATLYWYQQILGQGPKLLIQFQNNGVVDDSQLPKDRFSAERLKGVDSTLKIQPAKLEDSAVYLCASSLSQGGSYGYTFGSGTRLTVV.

The chain joins TRBV2 to TRBJ1-1, with no clear D. Trimming removed 1 base at V and 2 bases at J, with 8 bases between. Germline V gene data show CDR1 as SNHLY and CDR2 as FYNNEI. This CDR3 is 14 amino acids long. CDR3 amino acids: CASSEDPGNTEAFF. For the CDR3, the DNA is TGTGCCAGCAGTGAAGACCCGGGAAACACTGAAGCTTTCTTT.

The chain has TRBV6-5 and TRBJ1-2; 8 bases line up with TRBD1. V dropped 4 bases and J dropped 8; count of bases not matched to a gene: 6. The CDR3 has 13 amino acids. Germline V gene sequence: CDR1 MNHEY, CDR2 SVGAGI. The CDR3 spells CASSLTGDWGYTF. In DNA, the CDR3 is TGTGCCAGCAGTTTGACAGGGGATTGGGGCTACACCTTC.

The rearrangement joins TRBV30 to TRBJ1-2, with a tentative D call TRBD1 (6 bases). The V gene lost 2 bases and the J gene lost 5 bases, with 15 bases spanning the gap. The CDR3 is 14 residues long. Per germline, CDR1 GTSNPN and CDR2 SVGIG (reference sequence). CDR3 nucleotides: TGTGCCTGGAGTCTACAGGGAGATGGATATGGCTACACCTTC. Translated, it gives CAWSLQGDGYGYTF.

As for this clone: Other DNA sequences in the same sample also yield this CDR3. This chain uses TRBV28 with TRBJ1-2, with TRBD1 matching 7 bases. The V and J ends lost 8 bases and 8 bases, in that order; junction bases with no gene match: 11. This CDR3 has 13 amino acids. Germline V gives CDR1 MDHEN, CDR2 SYDVKM. CDR3 region: CASVLTGAGGYTF. The CDR3 DNA reads as TGTGCCAGCGTTCTAACAGGGGCGGGCGGCTACACCTTC.

The gene calls are TRBV7-6 and TRBJ2-7; tentatively, D is TRBD1 (6 bases). This CDR3 has 14 amino acids. Germline loops: CDR1 SGHVS, CDR2 FNYEAQ. With 1 base removed from V and 2 bases from J, the gap between germline ends came to 9 bases. The CDR3 coding sequence is TGTGCCAGCAGCTTAGGTCCAGGGGCCTACGAGCAGTACTTC. This codes for CASSLGPGAYEQYF.

This sequence joins TRBV20-1 and TRBJ1-4, with a possible D match to TRBD1 (5 bases). V was shortened by 4 bases and J by 8 bases, with 8 bases between the two germline ends. The CDR3 runs 11 residues. CDR1 is DFQATT, CDR2 SNEGSKA, per germline (reference sequence). This CDR3 is CSAIGGEKLFF. The CDR3 nucleotides are TGCAGTGCTATCGGGGGGGAAAAACTGTTTTTT.

The chain is built from TRBV5-4 and TRBJ1-2, with D hard to call. Germline V gene sequence: CDR1 SGHNT, CDR2 YYREEE (reference sequence). V was clipped by 4 bases and J by 3 bases, with 10 bases between them. The CDR3 runs 13 residues. The CDR3 loop reads CASSALRDYGYTF. The CDR3 DNA reads TGTGCCAGCAGCGCATTGAGAGACTATGGCTACACCTTC.

The rearrangement uses TRBV10-2 and TRBJ2-2; D is possibly TRBD1 (6 bases). The V and J ends lost 6 bases and 3 bases respectively, with 17 bases between them. This CDR3 comprises 16 residues. Germline loops: CDR1 WSHSY, CDR2 SAAADI. CDR3 in amino acids: CASSSGTLTYTGELFF. CDR3 in DNA: TGCGCCAGCAGCTCCGGGACATTAACCTACACCGGGGAGCTGTTTTTT.

This sequence joins TRBV6-1 and TRBJ2-7; the D is unclear. CDR1 is MNHNS and CDR2 is SASEGT in the germline V gene. The CDR3 spans 14 residues. The V gene lost 4 bases and the J gene lost 0 bases, with 10 bases spanning the gap. The CDR3 protein is CASSVRLSSYEQYF. CDR3 nucleotides: TGTGCCAGCAGTGTACGGTTGAGCTCCTACGAGCAGTACTTC.

This chain joins TRBV10-3 and TRBJ2-5; 11 nucleotides align to TRBD2. The CDR3 runs 16 residues. V shed 3 bases, J shed 5 bases, and the junction held 8 bases outside the gene matches. The germline CDR1 and CDR2 sequences are ENHRY and SYGVKD. The CDR3 spells CAISDPASGGWETQYF. For the CDR3, the DNA is TGTGCCATCAGTGATCCGGCTAGCGGGGGGTGGGAGACCCAGTACTTC.

The rearrangement joins TRBV27 to TRBJ2-1; 7 bases map to TRBD1. The CDR3 is 13 amino acids. The ends lost 3 bases at V and 6 bases at J; junction bases unmatched: 2. Per germline, CDR1 MNHEY and CDR2 SMNVEV (reference sequence). The CDR3 loop is CASSFGQANEQFF. The CDR3 coding sequence is TGTGCCAGCAGTTTTGGACAGGCCAATGAGCAGTTCTTC.

For this clone: The junction shows a germline mismatch at one end, possibly a read error. This rearrangement joins TRBV18 to TRBJ2-5; D is perhaps TRBD1 (6 bases). Germline CDR1 KGHSH, CDR2 LQKENI. This CDR3 is built from 15 residues. In DNA, the CDR3 is TGTGCCAGCTCACCGACAGGAGCTTACCAAGAGAACCAGTACTTC. This encodes CASSPTGAYQENQYF.

This chain connects TRBV6-1 to TRBJ1-5; D remains ambiguous. There are 13 residues in the CDR3. V dropped 5 bases and J dropped 4 bases, with 9 bases sitting between them. Germline lookup yields CDR1 MNHNS and CDR2 SASEGT. The CDR3 coding sequence is TGTGCCAGCAGTCTTTGGCTGAATCAGCCCCAGCATTTT. Translated: CASSLWLNQPQHF.

V is TRBV7-7 and J is TRBJ2-5; weak D call: TRBD1 (8 bases). Germline lookup yields CDR1 SSHAT and CDR2 FNYEAQ (reference sequence). The CDR3 runs to 12 residues. Here the CDR3 reads CATTGEGETQYF. For the CDR3, the DNA is TGTGCTACGACAGGGGAGGGAGAGACCCAGTACTTC.

The chain joins TRBV6-5 to TRBJ2-7, with TRBD1 identical over 7 bases. The CDR3 consists of 15 residues. CDR1 is MNHEY, CDR2 SVGAGI, per germline. Losses at the gene ends were 0 bases for V and 1 base for J; bases not matched to a gene: 3. This CDR3 is CASSYSHRGSYEQYF. The CDR3 nucleotides read TGTGCCAGCAGTTACTCCCACAGGGGTTCCTACGAGCAGTACTTC.

V gene TRBV2 combines with J gene TRBJ2-7; tentatively, D is TRBD2 (6 bases). V was cut by 7 bases and J by 2 bases, with 6 bases left in between. CDR1 SNHLY and CDR2 FYNNEI come from the germline V gene. This CDR3 has 11 amino acids. CDR3 sequence (DNA): TGTGCCAGCACGGGAGCCTACGAGCAGTACTTC. Its protein is CASTGAYEQYF.

Here the CDR3 reads CASSQVLAFEDYEQYF. Written as DNA, the CDR3 is TGCGCCAGCAGCCAAGTGCTAGCGTTCGAAGACTACGAGCAGTACTTC. This chain uses TRBV4-1 with TRBJ2-7; D perhaps matches TRBD2 (6 bases). CDR3 size: 16 residues. The germline V gene encodes CDR1 MGHRA and CDR2 YSYEKL. Trimming shortened V by 1 base and J by 3 bases, and 16 bases separated the two germline ends.

This sequence joins TRBV7-8 and TRBJ2-1, with D unresolved. Deletions cut 0 bases from V and 9 bases from J, with 18 bases between. The V gene's germline CDR1 is SGHVS and CDR2 FQNEAQ. CDR3 length equals 16 residues. The CDR3 reads CASSLAGSPARGEQFF. The CDR3 DNA is TGTGCCAGCAGCTTAGCCGGGTCCCCGGCTAGAGGTGAGCAGTTCTTC.

The CDR3 DNA follows: TGTGCCAGCAGTGAACACGGGAACACTGAAGCTTTCTTT. Its protein is CASSEHGNTEAFF. The chain recombines TRBV6-1 with TRBJ1-1; D call uncertain. The CDR3 extends over 13 amino acids. The V end was cut by 2 bases, the J end by 1 base, with 5 bases between. Per germline, CDR1 MNHNS and CDR2 SASEGT.

V is TRBV4-1 and J is TRBJ1-2, with D perhaps matching TRBD1 (5 bases). Between the trimmed V and J ends, which lost 0 bases and 4 bases, there was a span of 12 bases. CDR1 is MGHRA, CDR2 YSYEKL, per germline. CDR3 length equals 15 residues. The CDR3 reads CASSQEGHARYGYTF. The CDR3 coding sequence is TGCGCCAGCAGCCAAGAAGGACACGCCCGCTATGGCTACACCTTC.

This chain joins TRBV27 and TRBJ1-5; perhaps TRBD1 as D (6 bases). Germline CDR1 is MNHEY and CDR2 is SMNVEV (reference sequence). This CDR3 region has 16 residues. V was cut by 4 bases and J by 4 bases, with 17 bases left in between. The CDR3 DNA is TGTGCCAGCAGTTCCCGAGGGGGAGCTGGTAATCAGCCCCAGCATTTT. It specifies CASSSRGGAGNQPQHF.

J is TRBJ2-7 and V is TRBV11-2; 8 positions agree with TRBD1. Germline V gives CDR1 SGHAT, CDR2 FQNNGV. This CDR3 contains 13 residues. Trimming at V came to 4 bases and at J to 2 bases, leaving 1 base not matched to a gene. Written as DNA, the CDR3 is TGTGCCAGCAGCTACAGGGGGACCTACGAGCAGTACTTC. As protein: CASSYRGTYEQYF.

The chain has TRBV7-9 and TRBJ1-6, with 7 bases aligning to TRBD1. CDR3 length: 15 amino acids. V was clipped by 5 bases and J by 2 bases; unmatched bases: 3. The germline CDR1 and CDR2 sequences are SEHNR and FQNEAQ (reference sequence). In nucleotides, the CDR3 is TGTGCCAGCAGCCATGGGACAGCCTATAATTCACCCCTCCACTTT. Its translation: CASSHGTAYNSPLHF. The full variable domain, its missing parts supplied by reference TRBV7-9 and TRBJ1-6, is DTGVSQNPRHKITKRGQNVTFRCDPISEHNRLYWYRQTLGQGPEFLTYFQNEAQLEKSRLLSDRFSAERPKGSFSTLEIQRTEQGDSAMYLCASSHGTAYNSPLHFGNGTRLTVT.

V usage is TRBV29-1 and J usage is TRBJ2-7, with 9 bases aligning to TRBD1. Trimming at V came to 6 bases and at J to 2 bases, leaving 8 bases not matched to a gene. CDR1 is SQVTM, CDR2 ANQGSEA, per germline. The CDR3 spans 14 residues. The CDR3 reads CSVAGTGSAYEQYF. The CDR3 DNA follows: TGCAGCGTAGCCGGGACAGGGAGCGCCTACGAGCAGTACTTC.

The chain links TRBV11-2 to TRBJ1-1; TRBD1 matches 10 bases. This CDR3 comprises 15 residues. Germline CDR1 SGHAT, CDR2 FQNNGV. Trimming took 3 bases from V and 4 from J; bases not matched to a gene: 5. The CDR3 DNA follows: TGTGCCAGCAGCTTGGGGGGGGACAGGGGCACTGAAGCTTTCTTT. It translates to CASSLGGDRGTEAFF.